The 24 T cell receptor beta chains below come from one sample, sequenced in a study of PD-1 blockade in classical Hodgkin lymphoma. No patient escaped relapse after autologous stem cell transplantation, and brentuximab vedotin exposure varied. Profiled with immunoSEQ multiplex PCR; TCRdb holds only in-frame clones, not every one. The table shows more than 40,000 clones, with over 65% occurring only once. The sample here was peripheral blood mononuclear cells (PBMCs), taken before the second cycle of nivolumab. These receptors were taken from a human donor with classical Hodgkin lymphoma.

J is TRBJ1-2 and V is TRBV6-5; D unclear. V lost 0 bases and J 4 bases, leaving 12 bases between the germline ends. CDR1 is MNHEY, CDR2 SVGAGI, per germline. This CDR3 is 15 amino acids long. The CDR3 bases are TGTGCCAGCAGTTACTCGGCCGCGGAAAGCTATGGCTACACCTTC. Its translation: CASSYSAAESYGYTF.

V is TRBV7-2 and J is TRBJ2-3; 8 bases line up with TRBD2. CDR3 size: 15 residues. In germline, CDR1 is SGHTA, CDR2 FQGNSA. V lost 5 bases, J lost 5 bases, and 9 bases stayed unmatched. The CDR3 reads CASSPGGLELDTQYF. The CDR3 DNA follows: TGTGCCAGCAGCCCCGGGGGACTAGAGCTAGATACGCAGTATTTT.

The table lists this clone with a few counts. V and J are TRBV7-8 and TRBJ2-7, with D perhaps TRBD2 (6 bases). Trimming left V 3 bases short and J 0 bases short, with 12 bases between. The length of the CDR3 is 15 residues. Germline V gene sequence: CDR1 SGHVS, CDR2 FQNEAQ. This CDR3 reads CASSFGTLSSYEQYF. CDR3 DNA sequence: TGTGCCAGCAGCTTCGGGACTTTGAGCTCCTACGAGCAGTACTTC.

The chain is built from TRBV5-1 and TRBJ2-2; 8 nucleotides match TRBD2. The CDR3 runs to 15 residues. Germline V lookup: CDR1 SGHRS, CDR2 YFSETQ. The V gene end was trimmed by 2 bases and the J gene end by 1 base; junction bases not matched to a gene: 1. CDR3 loop: CASSFAGGNTGELFF. CDR3 nucleotides: TGCGCCAGCAGCTTCGCGGGAGGGAACACCGGGGAGCTGTTTTTT.

The gene calls are TRBV28 and TRBJ2-2, with D perhaps matching TRBD1 (6 bases). The CDR3 covers 15 residues. From germline, CDR1 is MDHEN and CDR2 SYDVKM. V dropped 8 bases and J dropped 7 bases, with 20 bases sitting between them. CDR3 bases: TGTGCCAGCTGCAACCCAGGGGAAAAAGGCGGGGAGCTGTTTTTT. It yields the protein CASCNPGEKGGELFF.

The CDR3 sequence is CASSPRGGGGYTF. In DNA, the CDR3 is TGTGCCAGCAGCCCAAGGGGGGGCGGTGGCTACACCTTC. V is TRBV6-1 and J is TRBJ1-2; D perhaps matches TRBD1 (6 bases). The CDR3 length is 13 residues. V shed 6 bases and J shed 7 bases, with 15 bases lying between them. Germline V CDR1 and CDR2: MNHNS, SASEGT.

V usage is TRBV6-5 and J usage is TRBJ2-7; possible D gene TRBD1, 6 bases. The CDR3 runs to 12 residues. CDR1 is MNHEY and CDR2 is SVGAGI in the germline V gene. V was pared by 5 bases and J by 7 bases, with 12 bases between. The CDR3 bases are TGTGCCAGCAGTCGTTTGGGGGCAGAGCAGTACTTC. It yields the protein CASSRLGAEQYF.

Comment on this clone: At one boundary the junction diverges from the germline segment, which might be a read error. V usage is TRBV11-2 and J usage is TRBJ2-7; tentatively, D is TRBD1 or TRBD2 (5 bases each). This CDR3 has 15 amino acids. Germline assignment: CDR1 SGHAT and CDR2 FQNNGV. As DNA, the CDR3 is TGCGCCAGCAGCCAGAAGGGACGGAACTCCTACGAGCAGTACTTC. It is translated as CASSQKGRNSYEQYF.

The chain has TRBV5-1 and TRBJ2-5; D is unresolved. The J call may be in error: the DNA end matches TRBJ2-7 better. The germline CDR1 and CDR2 sequences are SGHRS and YFSETQ. CDR3 size: 13 residues. This CDR3 is CASSLEGRYEQYF. Here the CDR3 DNA reads TGCGCCAGCAGCTTGGAGGGAAGGTACGAGCAGTACTTC.

The J gene is TRBJ2-7, the V gene TRBV6-6; 7 nucleotides line up with TRBD1. After removal of 5 bases from V and 0 bases from J, the junction contained 10 bases not matched to a gene. This CDR3 has 16 amino acids. The germline V gene encodes CDR1 MNHNY and CDR2 SVGAGI (reference sequence). The CDR3 sequence is CASSNLPGGSSYEQYF. Here the CDR3 DNA reads TGTGCCAGCAGTAATCTTCCAGGGGGTAGCTCCTACGAGCAGTACTTC.

As DNA, the CDR3 is TGTGCCAGCAGTGCGCGGACACCGAACACCGGGGAGCTGTTTTTT. Its translation: CASSARTPNTGELFF. This sequence joins TRBV6-5 and TRBJ2-2; D may be TRBD1 (5 bases). CDR1 and CDR2 (germline): MNHEY, SVGAGI. This CDR3 has 15 amino acids. Trimming took off 5 bases at V and 0 bases at J, with 10 bases between the two ends.

The chain uses TRBV10-3 and TRBJ2-4; 7 positions match TRBD2. V shed 4 bases, J shed 5 bases, and the junction held 8 bases outside the gene matches. Germline CDR1 and CDR2: ENHRY and SYGVKD. The CDR3 runs to 15 residues. The CDR3 loop reads CAISGGGALQNIQYF. The CDR3 coding sequence is TGTGCCATCAGTGGCGGGGGAGCACTTCAAAACATTCAGTACTTC.

This chain links TRBV5-4 with TRBJ2-2; unclear D gene. The CDR3 is made up of 12 amino acids. Germline-derived CDR1 and CDR2 are SGHNT and YYREEE (reference sequence). The ends were cut back, 4 bases at V and 3 bases at J, with 4 bases in the middle. CDR3 DNA sequence: TGTGCCAGCAGCGGCGACACCGGGGAGCTGTTTTTT. This codes for CASSGDTGELFF.

V gene TRBV9 combines with J gene TRBJ1-1; D might be TRBD1 (5 bases). Deletions cut 2 bases from V and 1 base from J, with 9 bases between. This CDR3 region has 14 residues. Germline-derived CDR1 and CDR2 are SGDLS and YYNGEE. The CDR3, as DNA: TGTGCCAGCAGCGTCGGGACGGAGAACACTGAAGCTTTCTTT. Protein sequence: CASSVGTENTEAFF.

The chain recombines TRBV9 with TRBJ2-5, with 9 bases that match TRBD1. Germline V CDR1 and CDR2: SGDLS, YYNGEE. V dropped 4 bases and J dropped 4; count of bases not matched to a gene: 8. The CDR3 is made up of 15 amino acids. CDR3 protein: CASSLRTGERETQYF. CDR3 DNA: TGTGCCAGCAGCCTCCGGACAGGGGAGAGAGAGACCCAGTACTTC. The variable domain in full, with the rest retrieved from reference TRBV9 and TRBJ2-5, is DSGVTQTPKHLITATGQRVTLRCSPRSGDLSVYWYQQSLDQGLQFLIQYYNGEERAKGNILERFSAQQFPDLHSELNLSSLELGDSALYFCASSLRTGERETQYFGPGTRLLVL.

This rearrangement joins TRBV6-5 to TRBJ1-2, with a possible D match to TRBD1 (5 bases). V lost 6 bases, J lost 8 bases, and 13 bases lay in between. The CDR3 loop spans 12 amino acids. Germline-derived CDR1 and CDR2 are MNHEY and SVGAGI. The CDR3 sequence: CASSSLGQGYTF. DNA of the CDR3: TGTGCCAGCAGCTCCTTGGGGCAAGGCTACACCTTC.

This sequence joins TRBV7-2 and TRBJ2-5, with 9 bases identical to TRBD1. The V gene end was trimmed by 5 bases and the J gene end by 5 bases; junction bases not matched to a gene: 9. The CDR3 runs to 15 residues. The V gene's germline CDR1 is SGHTA and CDR2 FQGNSA. The CDR3 here is CASSQPQGARETQYF. Here the CDR3 DNA reads TGTGCCAGCAGCCAGCCACAGGGGGCGAGGGAGACCCAGTACTTC.

The gene calls are TRBV7-9 and TRBJ1-1; perhaps TRBD1 as D (6 bases). The CDR3 is made up of 14 amino acids. V was clipped by 1 base and J by 1 base, with 7 bases between them. Germline lookup yields CDR1 SEHNR and CDR2 FQNEAQ (reference sequence). The CDR3 loop is CASSLEGGNTEAFF. As DNA, the CDR3 is TGTGCCAGCAGCTTAGAGGGGGGGAACACTGAAGCTTTCTTT.

This clone was counted once. The rearrangement links TRBV7-2 to TRBJ2-7; maybe TRBD2 (5 bases). CDR1 is SGHTA and CDR2 is FQGNSA in the germline V gene. The CDR3 has 12 amino acids. Between the trimmed V and J ends, which lost 6 bases and 0 bases, there was a span of 6 bases. The CDR3 region has the DNA TGTGCCAGCAGGGGGAGCTCCTACGAGCAGTACTTC. This gives the protein CASRGSSYEQYF.

V is TRBV29-1 and J is TRBJ1-2, with D hard to call. The V end was cut by 2 bases, the J end by 4 bases, with 8 bases between. The length of the CDR3 is 12 residues. Per germline, CDR1 SQVTM and CDR2 ANQGSEA. The CDR3 DNA sequence: TGCAGCGTTGAAAGTATTGGCTATGGCTACACCTTC. It specifies CSVESIGYGYTF.

This chain links TRBV5-1 with TRBJ1-2; D gene unclear. CDR3 length: 14 residues. Trimming took 1 base from V and 4 from J, leaving 11 bases between them. Germline-derived CDR1 and CDR2 are SGHRS and YFSETQ. CDR3 region: CASSLIGGIYGYTF. Written as DNA, the CDR3 is TGCGCCAGCAGCTTGATTGGAGGGATCTATGGCTACACCTTC.

This chain joins TRBV5-1 and TRBJ1-2; D call uncertain. The CDR3 runs 15 residues. Germline V lookup: CDR1 SGHRS, CDR2 YFSETQ. V was clipped by 1 base and J by 3 bases, with 13 bases between them. The CDR3, as DNA: TGCGCCAGCAGCTTGATGCCGGGATCGGACTATGGCTACACCTTC. This translates into CASSLMPGSDYGYTF.

The V gene is TRBV19, the J gene TRBJ1-1; D gene unclear. Germline loops: CDR1 LNHDA, CDR2 SQIVND (reference sequence). The CDR3 runs 12 residues. Trimming left V 0 bases short and J 10 bases short, with 9 bases between. CDR3 nucleotide sequence: TGTGCCAGTAGTATAGATAGGGCGGGAGCTTTCTTT. It codes for CASSIDRAGAFF.

This chain links TRBV30 with TRBJ1-2; 9 bases are a match to TRBD1. This CDR3 is 16 amino acids long. V lost 3 bases, J lost 1 base, and 9 bases stayed unmatched. Germline V gene sequence: CDR1 GTSNPN, CDR2 SVGIG (reference sequence). The CDR3 protein is CAWSGDRGLFNYGYTF. CDR3 nucleotide sequence: TGTGCCTGGAGCGGCGACAGGGGGTTATTTAACTATGGCTACACCTTC. The whole variable domain, filled in from reference TRBV30 and TRBJ1-2, reads SQTIHQWPATLVQPVGSPLSLECTVEGTSNPNLYWYRQAAGRGLQLLFYSVGIGQISSEVPQNLSASRPQDRQFILSSKKLLLSDSGFYLCAWSGDRGLFNYGYTFGSGTRLTVV.